The TCR beta chain described here comes from a study of blood T cell repertoires in COVID-19. The germline V and J ends were trimmed by 1 base and 4 bases, with 12 bases remaining between them. The CDR3 has 15 residues. From germline, CDR1 is LGHNA and CDR2 YNFKEQ. Clones were sequenced by immunoSEQ multiplex PCR, and TCRdb holds only the in-frame ones, with some missing. The sample has nearly 50,000 clones; more than 75% are singletons. The V gene is TRBV4-2, the J gene TRBJ2-3; TRBD2 is a possible D gene (6 bases). Source material: peripheral blood. This sequence was found in an elderly woman with COVID-19, enrolled during active disease. CDR3 nucleotides: TGTGCCAGCAGCCAAGGGGGAGGTGGAGCAGATACGCAGTATTTT. Protein: CASSQGGGGADTQYF.